A single sample is the source of the 28 T cell receptor beta chains below, sequenced in a study of T cell responses to AZD1222 COVID-19 vaccine. Libraries were prepared by immunoSEQ multiplex PCR; TCRdb keeps only in-frame clonotypes and omits some of them. The sample carries about 130,000 clones, around 90% recorded once. Material: peripheral blood, obtained on day 0 of AZD1222 vaccination. Receptors originate from an adult in good health.

The chain joins TRBV28 to TRBJ1-1; D uncertain. CDR3 length: 12 amino acids. Germline CDR1 reads MDHEN; CDR2 reads SYDVKM. Trimming cost V 2 bases and J 3 bases, with 4 bases left between them. This CDR3 is CASSLIDTEAFF. In DNA form, the CDR3 reads TGTGCCAGCAGTTTAATTGACACTGAAGCTTTCTTT.

This clone turned up a few times. V and J are TRBV12-3 or TRBV12-4 and TRBJ1-1; maybe TRBD1 (5 bases). V lost 8 bases to trimming and J lost 0 bases, with 10 bases between them. The CDR3 covers 13 residues. CDR3 loop: CASRGGMNTEAFF. The CDR3 nucleotides are TGTGCCAGCCGGGGCGGGATGAACACTGAAGCTTTCTTT.

This chain links TRBV6-2 or TRBV6-3 with TRBJ1-4; 7 bases are a match to TRBD1. This CDR3 region has 16 residues. V lost 2 bases to trimming and J lost 7 bases; unmatched junction nucleotides: 10. Germline CDR1 is MNHEY and CDR2 is SVGEGT. For the CDR3, the DNA is TGTGCCAGCAGTTACCAGCTACAGGGGTCTAGTGAAAAACTGTTTTTT. It is translated as CASSYQLQGSSEKLFF.

The chain recombines TRBV2 with TRBJ1-1; D gene ambiguous. CDR1 and CDR2 from the germline V gene are SNHLY and FYNNEI. Trimming shortened V by 6 bases and J by 6 bases, and 14 bases separated the two germline ends. The CDR3 contains 13 residues. CDR3 DNA: TGTGCCAGCAGCTATGAATTGGTCCCTGAAGCTTTCTTT. It translates to CASSYELVPEAFF.

The chain combines TRBV7-3 with TRBJ2-7; D is tentatively TRBD1 or TRBD2 (5 bases each). V was pared by 0 bases and J by 0 bases, with 9 bases between. Germline V gene data show CDR1 as SGHTA and CDR2 as FQGTGA. This CDR3 has 15 amino acids. DNA of the CDR3: TGTGCCAGCAGCTTAACGGGGGTTAGCTCCTACGAGCAGTACTTC. This translates into CASSLTGVSSYEQYF.

The chain is built from TRBV19 and TRBJ1-2; weak D call: TRBD1 (6 bases). The CDR3 spans 12 residues. V was shortened by 4 bases and J by 8 bases, with 11 bases between the two germline ends. Germline V lookup: CDR1 LNHDA, CDR2 SQIVND (reference sequence). CDR3 in amino acids: CASSKQGGGYTF. CDR3 DNA: TGTGCCAGTAGTAAACAGGGTGGCGGCTACACCTTC. The whole variable domain, filled in from reference TRBV19 and TRBJ1-2, reads DGGITQSPKYLFRKEGQNVTLSCEQNLNHDAMYWYRQDPGQGLRLIYYSQIVNDFQKGDIAEGYSVSREKKESFPLTVTSAQKNPTAFYLCASSKQGGGYTFGSGTRLTVV.

This clone was seen once. V gene TRBV19 combines with J gene TRBJ2-1; D uncertain. Between the trimmed V and J ends, which lost 7 bases and 4 bases, there was a span of 5 bases. This CDR3 contains 11 residues. CDR1 LNHDA and CDR2 SQIVND come from the germline V gene (reference sequence). CDR3 DNA sequence: TGTGCCAGTACTGGATACAATGAGCAGTTCTTC. This translates into CASTGYNEQFF.

The chain employs TRBV2 and TRBJ2-3; 10 bases fit TRBD1. The germline V gene encodes CDR1 SNHLY and CDR2 FYNNEI. The V gene end was trimmed by 6 bases and the J gene end by 3 bases; junction bases not matched to a gene: 6. This CDR3 region has 15 residues. The CDR3 region is CASSPGQGITDTQYF. The DNA for the CDR3 is TGTGCCAGCAGCCCGGGACAGGGGATAACAGATACGCAGTATTTT.

The V and J genes are TRBV4-3 and TRBJ1-2; a possible D gene is TRBD1 (6 bases). V lost 3 bases and J 4 bases, leaving 21 bases between the germline ends. Germline loops: CDR1 LGHNA, CDR2 YSLEER. This CDR3 is built from 17 residues. The CDR3 sequence is CASSQSGTGHMGYGYTF. Here the CDR3 DNA reads TGCGCCAGCAGCCAGAGTGGGACGGGACATATGGGCTATGGCTACACCTTC.

The chain is built from TRBV30 and TRBJ1-3, with no clear D. Germline V gene lookup returns CDR1 GTSNPN and CDR2 SVGIG (reference sequence). The CDR3 is made up of 13 amino acids. V was pared by 5 bases and J by 4 bases, with 12 bases between. CDR3 region: CAWGSLGGNTIYF. The DNA for the CDR3 is TGTGCCTGGGGATCCTTGGGGGGAAACACCATATATTTT.

V usage is TRBV30 and J usage is TRBJ2-3; 13 bases are shared with TRBD2. The CDR3 contains 19 residues. The V segment lost 1 base and the J segment 0 bases; nucleotides outside the gene matches: 10. Germline V gene data show CDR1 as GTSNPN and CDR2 as SVGIG (reference sequence). The CDR3 DNA sequence: TGTGCCTGGAGTGCGGGGGGACTAGCGGGGCTTCCTAGCACAGATACGCAGTATTTT. This sequence encodes CAWSAGGLAGLPSTDTQYF.

V is TRBV18 and J is TRBJ1-2; D not resolved. CDR3 length equals 14 residues. The V gene lost 6 bases and the J gene lost 8 bases, with 19 bases spanning the gap. Germline-derived CDR1 and CDR2 are KGHSH and LQKENI. The CDR3 nucleotides read TGTGCCAGCTCCCCTCGGAGGGTAGGGCAAGGCTACACCTTC. This translates into CASSPRRVGQGYTF.

This chain uses TRBV15 with TRBJ1-2; weak D call: TRBD1 (5 bases). The length of the CDR3 is 15 residues. V gave up 0 bases and J gave up 5 bases, with 13 bases separating them. Germline CDR1 LNHNV, CDR2 YYDKDF (reference sequence). The DNA of the CDR3 is TGTGCCACCAGCAGAGATAGGGGACGGTCGTATGGCTACACCTTC. Amino acid sequence: CATSRDRGRSYGYTF.

The chain combines TRBV11-2 with TRBJ2-7; D is uncertain. The CDR3 sequence is 15 residues long. Trimming shortened V by 5 bases and J by 3 bases, and 17 bases separated the two germline ends. Germline CDR1 SGHAT, CDR2 FQNNGV. The CDR3 here is CASSLQILLSYEQYF. CDR3 DNA sequence: TGTGCCAGCAGCCTACAGATCCTTCTGAGCTACGAGCAGTACTTC.

The chain employs TRBV5-8 and TRBJ2-1, with 9 bases lining up with TRBD1. Germline CDR1 and CDR2: SGHTS and YDEGEE. The CDR3 is 14 residues long. V dropped 10 bases and J dropped 4; count of bases not matched to a gene: 9. CDR3 amino acids: CAPGSDRGYNEQFF. CDR3 coding DNA: TGTGCCCCAGGGTCGGACAGGGGTTACAATGAGCAGTTCTTC.

The V and J genes are TRBV4-1 and TRBJ2-1; D perhaps matches TRBD1 (6 bases). This CDR3 comprises 17 residues. V lost 1 base, J lost 5 bases, and 18 bases lay in between. Germline V gene sequence: CDR1 MGHRA, CDR2 YSYEKL. CDR3 region: CASSQGVFRGLHNEQFF. The CDR3 region has the DNA TGCGCCAGCAGCCAAGGTGTTTTCAGGGGTCTACACAATGAGCAGTTCTTC.

The chain carries TRBV2 and TRBJ1-6; D might be TRBD1 (6 bases). Germline CDR1 reads SNHLY; CDR2 reads FYNNEI. The CDR3 length is 13 residues. The germline V and J ends were trimmed by 8 bases and 11 bases, with 16 bases remaining between them. The CDR3 sequence is CASADQGRAPLHF. CDR3 bases: TGTGCCAGCGCTGACCAGGGGAGGGCACCCCTCCACTTT.

The V gene is TRBV7-3, the J gene TRBJ2-7; D perhaps matches TRBD2 (6 bases). CDR1 is SGHTA and CDR2 is FQGTGA in the germline V gene. With 3 bases removed from V and 2 bases from J, the gap between germline ends came to 8 bases. The CDR3 has 13 residues. The CDR3 DNA follows: TGTGCCAGCAGCTTGGAGGGGACCTACGAGCAGTACTTC. This sequence encodes CASSLEGTYEQYF.

The count of this clone is one. V usage is TRBV5-5 and J usage is TRBJ2-1; 9 nucleotides line up with TRBD2. The CDR3 is 16 amino acids. Per germline, CDR1 SGHKS and CDR2 YYEKEE (reference sequence). V shed 4 bases and J 3 bases; nucleotides not matched to a gene: 8. The DNA of the CDR3 is TGTGCCAGCAGCCCCCTGCGGGGGGGCCTCTACAATGAGCAGTTCTTC. It codes for CASSPLRGGLYNEQFF.

This chain uses TRBV15 with TRBJ1-5; the D gene is possibly TRBD1 (5 bases). Germline-derived CDR1 and CDR2 are LNHNV and YYDKDF (reference sequence). The V gene lost 0 bases and the J gene lost 2 bases, with 14 bases spanning the gap. CDR3 length equals 17 residues. For the CDR3, the DNA is TGTGCCACCAGCAGAGATATGAAGGGGCGCGGCAATCAGCCCCAGCATTTT. It is translated as CATSRDMKGRGNQPQHF.

The rearrangement joins TRBV28 to TRBJ1-6, with D perhaps TRBD1 (6 bases). Trimming took off 6 bases at V and 10 bases at J, with 16 bases between the two ends. The CDR3 spans 14 residues. Per germline, CDR1 MDHEN and CDR2 SYDVKM. CDR3 DNA sequence: TGTGCCAGCAGCAACAGGGTACGGGACTCACCCCTCCACTTT. It codes for CASSNRVRDSPLHF.

The chain recombines TRBV28 with TRBJ1-5; possibly TRBD1 for D (5 bases). Germline V CDR1 and CDR2: MDHEN, SYDVKM. The CDR3 is made up of 16 amino acids. V lost 2 bases and J lost 6, with 17 bases in between. CDR3 DNA sequence: TGTGCCAGCAGTTTAGTAGTTGGCAGTGGGGGTCAGCCCCAGCATTTT. Its translation: CASSLVVGSGGQPQHF.

The CDR3 DNA is TGTGCCAGCTCACAGGCGCCGAACACTGAAGCTTTCTTT. This sequence encodes CASSQAPNTEAFF. The chain couples TRBV9 to TRBJ1-1; perhaps TRBD1 as D (5 bases). Germline V gene lookup returns CDR1 SGDLS and CDR2 YYNGEE. Trimming pared 7 bases from V and 1 base from J, leaving 11 bases between. The length of the CDR3 is 13 residues.

This clone was seen only once. The rearrangement links TRBV6-5 to TRBJ1-1, with D maybe TRBD1 (5 bases). The germline CDR1 and CDR2 sequences are MNHEY and SVGAGI. CDR3 size: 12 residues. V lost 6 bases and J lost 7, with 12 bases in between. The CDR3 here is CASRVGTSEAFF. The CDR3 DNA reads as TGTGCCAGCAGGGTAGGGACGAGTGAAGCTTTCTTT.

This clone was found once. V gene TRBV11-3 combines with J gene TRBJ1-1; D remains ambiguous. V was clipped by 5 bases and J by 0 bases, with 10 bases between them. CDR3 size: 14 residues. The germline CDR1 and CDR2 sequences are SGHNT and YENEEA. The CDR3 DNA follows: TGTGCCAGCAGCCCCGACGGTCTGAACACTGAAGCTTTCTTT. This sequence encodes CASSPDGLNTEAFF.

This clone was detected only a few times. This rearrangement joins TRBV7-2 to TRBJ1-2; D gene unclear. Germline loops: CDR1 SGHTA, CDR2 FQGNSA. The CDR3 is made up of 18 amino acids. The V end was cut by 2 bases, the J end by 1 base, with 20 bases between. The CDR3 sequence is CASSLRSGSTNLNYGYTF. The DNA of the CDR3 is TGTGCCAGCAGCTTACGGTCGGGAAGCACAAACCTTAACTATGGCTACACCTTC.

The chain's CDR3 is CASSPDRATNEKLFF. In DNA, the CDR3 is TGTGCCAGCAGCCCAGACAGGGCAACTAATGAAAAACTGTTTTTT. The chain has TRBV2 and TRBJ1-4; 7 positions agree with TRBD1. The ends lost 6 bases at V and 0 bases at J; junction bases unmatched: 4. CDR3 length: 15 amino acids. From germline, CDR1 is SNHLY and CDR2 FYNNEI. Complete variable domain (other parts from reference TRBV2 and TRBJ1-4): EPEVTQTPSHQVTQMGQEVILRCVPISNHLYFYWYRQILGQKVEFLVSFYNNEISEKSEIFDDQFSVERPDGSNFTLKIRSTKLEDSAMYFCASSPDRATNEKLFFGSGTQLSVL.

The genes are TRBV27 and TRBJ2-7; D uncertain. The germline V and J ends were trimmed by 0 bases and 3 bases, with 6 bases remaining between them. CDR1 is MNHEY and CDR2 is SMNVEV in the germline V gene (reference sequence). The CDR3 has 13 residues. The CDR3: CASSLSSGYEQYF. DNA for the CDR3: TGTGCCAGCAGTTTATCGTCCGGCTACGAGCAGTACTTC.